The source of this T cell receptor beta chain is a study of low-dose radiotherapy and immunotherapy resistance in tumors. Study-wide background: Every six weeks patients received intravenous ipilimumab 1 mg/kg, and every two weeks they received intravenous nivolumab 240 mg. One day prior to radiation and immunotherapy, intravenous cyclophosphamide at 200 mg/m2 was given, repeated every two weeks.

The CDR3 is 13 amino acids. J gave up 2 bases and V 4 bases, and 3 bases lay outside the gene matches. TRAV- and TRBV-specific primers, spanning alpha and beta chains, primed first-strand cDNA. TCRs were put through roughly 20 PCR cycles of amplification with Phusion. A constant-region primer and the V-primer adapter served as the primer pair. Isolated mRNA was amplified by in vitro transcription. One entry per CDR3 protein results from TCRdb running MiXCR on the reads. Of approximately 45,000 distinct CDR3 sequences in the sample, around 25% were seen once. Notes on this clonotype: A read error is the likely source, as a far larger clone sits one nucleotide away.

Time point of the sample: after trial treatment. Treatment in this sample: LDRT plus nivolumab, ipilimumab, low-dose cyclophosphamide and aspirin (RACIN trial). Eligibility criteria specified advanced solid malignancies devoid of tumor-infiltrating lymphocytes. The sample here was PBMCs, taken after low-dose radiotherapy plus immunotherapy. The receptor was isolated from a male donor with prostate cancer. The chain has TRBV5-3 and TRBJ2-7; 7 bases agree with TRBD1. TRBV5-3 counts as an open reading frame of uncertain function. CDR3 DNA sequence: TGTGCCAGAAGCGTAGGGACAGCCTACGAGCAGTACTTC. Its protein is CARSVGTAYEQYF.